These 27 T cell receptor beta chains share one sample of origin, sequenced in a study of cytomegalovirus exposure and HLA in healthy donors. PCR employed 60 Vbeta and 13 Jbeta primers. The assay was immunoSEQ multiplex PCR, and TCRdb's table has in-frame clones only and misses some. The sample has roughly 100,000 clones, 60% to 80% seen once. Material for sequencing was PBMCs. These receptors were taken from a male donor in good health and CMV-seropositive.

There are a few counts of this clone. The chain combines TRBV9 with TRBJ1-3; a weak D match, TRBD1 (5 bases). Trimming took off 2 bases at V and 0 bases at J, with 9 bases between the two ends. In germline, CDR1 is SGDLS, CDR2 YYNGEE. The CDR3 is 15 amino acids. The DNA for the CDR3 is TGTGCCAGCAGCGTTCAGGGAACCTCTGGAAACACCATATATTTT. This translates into CASSVQGTSGNTIYF. Filled out from reference TRBV9 and TRBJ1-3, the complete variable domain reads DSGVTQTPKHLITATGQRVTLRCSPRSGDLSVYWYQQSLDQGLQFLIQYYNGEERAKGNILERFSAQQFPDLHSELNLSSLELGDSALYFCASSVQGTSGNTIYFGEGSWLTVV.

The rearrangement joins TRBV6-1 to TRBJ2-2; TRBD2 is a possible D gene (6 bases). Germline-derived CDR1 and CDR2 are MNHNS and SASEGT. The V and J ends lost 0 bases and 6 bases respectively, with 14 bases between them. CDR3 size: 16 residues. CDR3 in amino acids: CASSEAEGKFAGELFF. The CDR3 DNA reads TGTGCCAGCAGTGAAGCGGAGGGGAAGTTCGCCGGGGAGCTGTTTTTT.

V is TRBV11-2 and J is TRBJ2-5; 11 nucleotides agree with TRBD1. Germline V gene sequence: CDR1 SGHAT, CDR2 FQNNGV. The CDR3 spans 15 residues. V was pared by 5 bases and J by 5 bases, with 7 bases of the junction left unmatched. In nucleotides, the CDR3 is TGTGCCAGCAGCCGGACAGGGGGCGGTGGGGAGACCCAGTACTTC. Its protein product is CASSRTGGGGETQYF.

The chain couples TRBV29-1 to TRBJ2-1, with a tentative D call TRBD1 (7 bases). CDR1 SQVTM and CDR2 ANQGSEA come from the germline V gene. The CDR3 has 13 residues. Trimming shortened V by 6 bases and J by 7 bases, and 16 bases separated the two germline ends. This CDR3 reads CSVVRQGGNEQFF. In DNA, the CDR3 is TGCAGCGTCGTCCGACAGGGAGGAAATGAGCAGTTCTTC.

Remarks on this clone: Other DNA sequences within the sample encode an identical CDR3. This rearrangement joins TRBV19 to TRBJ1-1, with 7 bases identical to TRBD1. The V segment lost 6 bases and the J segment 1 base; nucleotides outside the gene matches: 11. The CDR3 is made up of 16 amino acids. Germline CDR1 LNHDA, CDR2 SQIVND (reference sequence). CDR3 coding DNA: TGTGCCAGTAGACCCCGGGCAGGGGGTAGGAACACTGAAGCTTTCTTT. Translating it yields CASRPRAGGRNTEAFF.

This chain joins TRBV4-1 and TRBJ2-7, with TRBD2 matching over 9 bases. Germline lookup yields CDR1 MGHRA and CDR2 YSYEKL. V shed 4 bases and J 7 bases; nucleotides not matched to a gene: 11. This CDR3 has 15 residues. The CDR3 protein is CASSLPLASGKEQYF. CDR3 coding DNA: TGCGCCAGCAGCCTCCCCCTTGCTAGCGGGAAAGAGCAGTACTTC.

This chain links TRBV11-1 with TRBJ1-6; D ambiguous. This CDR3 is 13 amino acids long. The germline V and J ends were trimmed by 11 bases and 5 bases, with 13 bases remaining between them. Germline CDR1 is SGHAT and CDR2 is FQDESV (reference sequence). DNA for the CDR3: TGTGCCTGCTCTCTGGGAGATAATTCACCCCTCCACTTT. It is translated as CACSLGDNSPLHF.

V gene TRBV30 combines with J gene TRBJ2-2, with D tentatively TRBD2 (7 bases). With 0 bases removed from V and 6 bases from J, the gap between germline ends came to 11 bases. Germline lookup yields CDR1 GTSNPN and CDR2 SVGIG (reference sequence). The CDR3 contains 14 residues. The CDR3 DNA reads TGTGCCTGGAGTGTGAGGGGGGGACCCGGGGAGCTGTTTTTT. This translates into CAWSVRGGPGELFF.

This clone was detected once. The V and J genes are TRBV28 and TRBJ2-5; no reliable D call. The J call is uncertain, as TRBJ2-7 better fits the DNA end. The CDR3 is made up of 13 amino acids. CDR1 is MDHEN, CDR2 SYDVKM, per germline. The chain's CDR3 is CASSHTVLYEQYF. In nucleotides, the CDR3 is TGTGCCAGCAGTCACACAGTGCTCTACGAGCAGTACTTC.

This clone was counted only a few times. V and J are TRBV28 and TRBJ1-1, with TRBD1 matching 7 bases. The CDR3 is made up of 12 amino acids. Looked up from germline, CDR1 is MDHEN and CDR2 is SYDVKM. V lost 5 bases and J lost 8; bases outside the gene matches: 5. CDR3 amino acids: CASSLRQGEAFF. The CDR3 coding sequence is TGTGCCAGCAGTCTAAGACAGGGCGAAGCTTTCTTT. Filled out from reference TRBV28 and TRBJ1-1, the complete variable domain reads DVKVTQSSRYLVKRTGEKVFLECVQDMDHENMFWYRQDPGLGLRLIYFSYDVKMKEKGDIPEGYSVSREKKERFSLILESASTNQTSMYLCASSLRQGEAFFGQGTRLTVV.

The chain recombines TRBV27 with TRBJ1-2, with D perhaps TRBD1 (6 bases). The germline gives CDR1 MNHEY, CDR2 SMNVEV (reference sequence). The CDR3 covers 15 residues. Trimming stripped 3 bases from V and 8 bases from J, with 19 bases between. The CDR3 coding sequence is TGTGCCAGCAGTTTCTCGACTTCAGGGGTCCGGGGCTACACCTTC. Protein sequence: CASSFSTSGVRGYTF.

CDR3 sequence (DNA): TGCGCCAGCAGCTTGCAAGGCGGAGAGACCCAGTACTTC. Translating gives CASSLQGGETQYF. The chain employs TRBV5-1 and TRBJ2-5; D unresolved. The CDR3 runs 13 residues. V was pared by 1 base and J by 4 bases, with 8 bases between. The germline gives CDR1 SGHRS, CDR2 YFSETQ.

This clone has a handful of counts. The gene calls are TRBV6-6 and TRBJ2-7, with D tentatively TRBD2 (5 bases). V lost 4 bases to trimming and J lost 3 bases, with 10 bases between them. Germline CDR1 and CDR2: MNHNY and SVGAGI (reference sequence). The CDR3 is 13 amino acids. CDR3 nucleotides: TGTGCCAGCAGTTTGATCCGGGGCTACGAGCAGTACTTC. Translated, it gives CASSLIRGYEQYF.

This clone was seen a handful of times. The chain uses TRBV18 and TRBJ2-1; 8 positions agree with TRBD2. Germline-derived CDR1 and CDR2 are KGHSH and LQKENI. J lost 4 bases, V lost 4 bases, and 15 bases had no gene match. The CDR3 loop spans 18 amino acids. The CDR3 loop is CASSLRPPAGAEYNEQFF. CDR3 bases: TGTGCCAGCTCACTAAGGCCCCCAGCGGGAGCAGAATACAATGAGCAGTTCTTC. Filled out from reference TRBV18 and TRBJ2-1, the complete variable domain reads NAGVMQNPRHLVRRRGQEARLRCSPMKGHSHVYWYRQLPEEGLKFMVYLQKENIIDESGMPKERFSAEFPKEGPSILRIQQVVRGDSAAYFCASSLRPPAGAEYNEQFFGPGTRLTVL.

This chain joins TRBV7-9 and TRBJ1-5; no clear D. Germline CDR1 and CDR2: SEHNR and FQNEAQ (reference sequence). The CDR3 has 15 residues. V shed 1 base and J shed 3 bases, with 10 bases lying between them. CDR3 loop: CASSLGPGHNQPQHF. The CDR3 nucleotides read TGTGCCAGCAGCTTAGGTCCAGGCCACAATCAGCCCCAGCATTTT.

The chain has TRBV27 and TRBJ2-5, with 9 positions matching TRBD2. The germline V gene encodes CDR1 MNHEY and CDR2 SMNVEV (reference sequence). V gave up 10 bases and J gave up 0 bases; unmatched junction bases: 18. The CDR3 is 18 residues long. The CDR3 nucleotides are TGTGCCACCAAGGCAGGCAGCGGGAGGATCGGGGACCAAGAGACCCAGTACTTC. This encodes CATKAGSGRIGDQETQYF.

Here the CDR3 reads CASSAQGGNSPLHF. CDR3 DNA sequence: TGTGCCAGCAGCGCCCAGGGAGGGAATTCACCCCTCCACTTT. The chain has TRBV7-8 and TRBJ1-6; possible D gene TRBD1, 5 bases. This CDR3 is 14 amino acids long. CDR1 and CDR2 (germline): SGHVS, FQNEAQ. Between the trimmed V and J ends, which lost 5 bases and 7 bases, there was a span of 12 bases.

To note about this clone: The identical CDR3 is also encoded by other nucleotide sequences in the sample. V usage is TRBV18 and J usage is TRBJ2-7; TRBD2 matches 11 bases. The junction had 5 bases not matched to a gene; V was cut back by 3 bases and J by 4 bases. The CDR3 is made up of 15 amino acids. CDR1 KGHSH and CDR2 LQKENI come from the germline V gene. As DNA, the CDR3 is TGTGCCAGCTCACCGGGACTAGCGGAGCTATACGAGCAGTACTTC. Translation gives CASSPGLAELYEQYF.

A remark on this clone: One junction end does not reproduce the germline sequence, and a read error may be involved. The V gene is TRBV6-1, the J gene TRBJ2-4; weak D call: TRBD1 (6 bases). This CDR3 has 18 amino acids. CDR1 and CDR2 from the germline V gene are MNHNS and SASEGT. This CDR3 is CASSEAVTGVGAKNSQYF. The CDR3 nucleotides read TGTGCCAGCAGCGAAGCGGTCACAGGAGTGGGGGCCAAAAACAGTCAGTACTTC.

This sequence joins TRBV7-9 and TRBJ2-2; 10 bases map to TRBD1. CDR3 length: 16 residues. In germline, CDR1 is SEHNR, CDR2 FQNEAQ (reference sequence). Trimming took 5 bases from V and 6 from J; bases not matched to a gene: 9. The CDR3 region has the DNA TGTGCCAGCAGCCCACACAGACAGGGGGCGCCCGGGGAGCTGTTTTTT. It yields the protein CASSPHRQGAPGELFF.

The V and J genes are TRBV11-3 and TRBJ2-1, with no clear D. The length of the CDR3 is 15 residues. The germline CDR1 and CDR2 sequences are SGHNT and YENEEA. The ends were cut back, 1 base at V and 3 bases at J, with 10 bases in the middle. DNA for the CDR3: TGTGCCAGCAGCTTAGGCGTAGCCTACTACAATGAGCAGTTCTTC. Translation gives CASSLGVAYYNEQFF.

The V gene is TRBV6-5, the J gene TRBJ1-1; TRBD1 might be the D (6 bases). The germline CDR1 and CDR2 sequences are MNHEY and SVGAGI. This CDR3 contains 13 residues. Between the trimmed V and J ends, which lost 8 bases and 0 bases, there was a span of 10 bases. CDR3 nucleotides: TGTGCCAGCGGCAGGGGCCTGAACACTGAAGCTTTCTTT. Its translation is CASGRGLNTEAFF.

The J gene is TRBJ2-1, the V gene TRBV11-1, with 10 bases matching TRBD2. The junction had 2 bases not matched to a gene; V was cut back by 0 bases and J by 6 bases. Per germline, CDR1 SGHAT and CDR2 FQDESV (reference sequence). CDR3 size: 15 residues. The CDR3 DNA follows: TGTGCCAGCAGCTTAGCACTAGCGGGAAGCAATGAGCAGTTCTTC. Its translation is CASSLALAGSNEQFF.

The chain uses TRBV6-5 and TRBJ2-7; weak D call: TRBD2 (5 bases). CDR1 is MNHEY and CDR2 is SVGAGI in the germline V gene. V lost 2 bases, J lost 6 bases, and 8 bases lay in between. The CDR3 is 12 residues long. The CDR3: CASSYGGGEQYF. The CDR3 coding sequence is TGTGCCAGCAGTTACGGAGGAGGCGAGCAGTACTTC.

The V and J genes are TRBV7-2 and TRBJ2-2; TRBD1 matches 9 bases. Trimming removed 5 bases from V and 5 bases from J; junction bases left unmatched: 6. There are 15 residues in the CDR3. CDR1 is SGHTA, CDR2 FQGNSA, per germline. The CDR3 DNA reads TGTGCCAGCAGCACCTGGGACAGGGCAACCGGGGAGCTGTTTTTT. It encodes CASSTWDRATGELFF.

The rearrangement links TRBV9 to TRBJ2-3; D uncertain. V was pared by 4 bases and J by 4 bases, with 7 bases between. Per germline, CDR1 SGDLS and CDR2 YYNGEE. This CDR3 comprises 12 residues. CDR3: CASSSAADTQYF. CDR3 nucleotides: TGTGCCAGCAGCAGCGCCGCAGATACGCAGTATTTT.

There are a few counts of this clone. This chain uses TRBV5-4 with TRBJ2-1, with D unresolved. V lost 4 bases and J lost 3, with 14 bases in between. The CDR3 is made up of 15 amino acids. Germline CDR1 is SGHNT and CDR2 is YYREEE (reference sequence). CDR3 coding DNA: TGTGCCAGCAGCCCTCGGGTAGGCCTCTACAATGAGCAGTTCTTC. Its protein is CASSPRVGLYNEQFF.